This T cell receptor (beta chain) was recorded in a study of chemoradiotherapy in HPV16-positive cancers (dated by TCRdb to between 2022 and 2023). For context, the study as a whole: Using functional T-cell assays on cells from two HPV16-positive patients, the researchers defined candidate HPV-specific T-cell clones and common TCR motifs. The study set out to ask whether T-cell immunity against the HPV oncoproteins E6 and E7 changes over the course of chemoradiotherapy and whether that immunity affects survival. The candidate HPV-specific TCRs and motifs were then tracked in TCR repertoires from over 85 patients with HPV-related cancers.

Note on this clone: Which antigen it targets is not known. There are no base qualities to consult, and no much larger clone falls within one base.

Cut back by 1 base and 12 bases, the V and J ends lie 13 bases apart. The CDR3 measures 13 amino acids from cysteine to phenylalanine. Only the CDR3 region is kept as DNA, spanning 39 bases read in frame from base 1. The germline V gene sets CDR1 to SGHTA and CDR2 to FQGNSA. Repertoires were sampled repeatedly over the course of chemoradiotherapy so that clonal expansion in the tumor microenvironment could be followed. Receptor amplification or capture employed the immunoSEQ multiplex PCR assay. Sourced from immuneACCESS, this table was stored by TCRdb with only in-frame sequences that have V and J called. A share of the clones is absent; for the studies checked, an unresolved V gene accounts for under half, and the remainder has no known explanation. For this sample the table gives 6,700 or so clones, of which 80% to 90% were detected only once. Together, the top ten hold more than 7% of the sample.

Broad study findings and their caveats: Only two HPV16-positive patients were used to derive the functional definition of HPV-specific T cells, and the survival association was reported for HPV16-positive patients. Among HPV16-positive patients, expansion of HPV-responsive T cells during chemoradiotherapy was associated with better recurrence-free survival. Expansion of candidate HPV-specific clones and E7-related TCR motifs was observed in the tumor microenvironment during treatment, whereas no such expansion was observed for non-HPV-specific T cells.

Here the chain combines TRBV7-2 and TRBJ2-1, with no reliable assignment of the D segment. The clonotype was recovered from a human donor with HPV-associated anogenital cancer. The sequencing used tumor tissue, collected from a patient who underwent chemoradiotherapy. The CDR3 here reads CASSLGVRGLQFF. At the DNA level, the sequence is TGTGCCAGCAGCTTAGGTGTGCGAGGATTGCAGTTCTTC.